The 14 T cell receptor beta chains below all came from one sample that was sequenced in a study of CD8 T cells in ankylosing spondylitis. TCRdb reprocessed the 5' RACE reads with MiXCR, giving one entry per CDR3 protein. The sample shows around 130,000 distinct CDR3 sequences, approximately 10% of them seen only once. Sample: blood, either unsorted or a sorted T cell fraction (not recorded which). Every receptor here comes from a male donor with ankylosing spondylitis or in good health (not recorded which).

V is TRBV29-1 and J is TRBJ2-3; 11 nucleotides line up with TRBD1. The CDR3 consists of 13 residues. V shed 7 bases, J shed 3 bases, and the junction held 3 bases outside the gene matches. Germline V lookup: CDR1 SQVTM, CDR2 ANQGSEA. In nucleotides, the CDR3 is TGCAGCGCCGGGACAGGGGGAACAGATACGCAGTATTTT. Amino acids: CSAGTGGTDTQYF.

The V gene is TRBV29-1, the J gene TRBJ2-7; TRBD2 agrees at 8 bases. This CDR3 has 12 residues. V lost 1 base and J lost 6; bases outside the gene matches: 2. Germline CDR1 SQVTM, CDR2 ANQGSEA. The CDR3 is CSVEAGGAEQYF. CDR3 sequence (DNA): TGCAGCGTTGAAGCCGGGGGGGCCGAGCAGTACTTC.

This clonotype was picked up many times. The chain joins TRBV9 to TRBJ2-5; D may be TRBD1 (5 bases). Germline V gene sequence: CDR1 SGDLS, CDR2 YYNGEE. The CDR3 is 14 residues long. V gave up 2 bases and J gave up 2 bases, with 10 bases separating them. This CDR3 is CASSVGQLQETQYF. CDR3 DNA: TGTGCCAGCAGCGTTGGACAATTGCAAGAGACCCAGTACTTC.

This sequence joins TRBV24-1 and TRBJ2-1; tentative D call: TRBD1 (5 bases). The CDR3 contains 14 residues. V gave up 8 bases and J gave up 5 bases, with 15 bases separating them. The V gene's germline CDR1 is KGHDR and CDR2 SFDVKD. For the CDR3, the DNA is TGTGCCACCATATTCCGGACATTACACAATGAGCAGTTCTTC. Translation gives CATIFRTLHNEQFF.

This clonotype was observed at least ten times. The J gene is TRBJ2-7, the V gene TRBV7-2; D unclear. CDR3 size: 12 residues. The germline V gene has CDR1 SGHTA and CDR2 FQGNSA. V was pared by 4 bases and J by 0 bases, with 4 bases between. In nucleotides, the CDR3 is TGTGCCAGCAGCTCCTTCTCCTACGAGCAGTACTTC. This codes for CASSSFSYEQYF. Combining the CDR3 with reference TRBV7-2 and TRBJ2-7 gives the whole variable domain GAGVSQSPSNKVTEKGKDVELRCDPISGHTALYWYRQSLGQGLEFLIYFQGNSAPDKSGLPSDRFSAERTGGSVSTLTIQRTQQEDSAVYLCASSSFSYEQYFGPGTRLTVT.

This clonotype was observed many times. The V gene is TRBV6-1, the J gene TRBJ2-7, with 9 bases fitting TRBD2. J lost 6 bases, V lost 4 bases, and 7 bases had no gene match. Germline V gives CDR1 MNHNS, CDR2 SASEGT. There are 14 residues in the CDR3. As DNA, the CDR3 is TGTGCCAGCAGTGTTAGCGGGAGTTGGGGCGAGCAGTACTTC. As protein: CASSVSGSWGEQYF.

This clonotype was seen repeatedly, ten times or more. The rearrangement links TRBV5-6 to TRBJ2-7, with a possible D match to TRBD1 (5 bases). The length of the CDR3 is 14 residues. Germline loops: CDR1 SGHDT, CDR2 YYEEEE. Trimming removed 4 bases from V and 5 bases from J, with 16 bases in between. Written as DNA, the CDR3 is TGTGCCAGCAGCCAAGTCTTAGGGGCAAACGAGCAGTACTTC. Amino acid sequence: CASSQVLGANEQYF.

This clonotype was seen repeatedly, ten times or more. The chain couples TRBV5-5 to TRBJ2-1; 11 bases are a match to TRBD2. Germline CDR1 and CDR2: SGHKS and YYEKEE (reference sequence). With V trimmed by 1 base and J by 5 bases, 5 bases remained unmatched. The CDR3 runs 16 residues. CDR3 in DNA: TGTGCCAGCAGCTTGTTGGGGACTAGCGGTGACAATGAGCAGTTCTTC. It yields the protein CASSLLGTSGDNEQFF.

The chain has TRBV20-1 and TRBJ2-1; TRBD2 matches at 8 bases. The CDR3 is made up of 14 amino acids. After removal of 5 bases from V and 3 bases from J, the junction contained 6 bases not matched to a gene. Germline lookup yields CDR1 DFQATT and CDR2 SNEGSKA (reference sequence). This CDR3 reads CSAGGLANYNEQFF. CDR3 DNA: TGCAGTGCTGGAGGACTAGCAAACTACAATGAGCAGTTCTTC.

This CDR3 is CSVEVLPFVSGHEQYF. CDR3 DNA sequence: TGCAGCGTTGAAGTTTTACCGTTTGTTTCCGGACACGAGCAGTACTTC. The chain is built from TRBV29-1 and TRBJ2-7; D ambiguous. The CDR3 has 16 amino acids. V was cut by 1 base and J by 5 bases, with 21 bases left in between. Germline values: CDR1 SQVTM, CDR2 ANQGSEA.

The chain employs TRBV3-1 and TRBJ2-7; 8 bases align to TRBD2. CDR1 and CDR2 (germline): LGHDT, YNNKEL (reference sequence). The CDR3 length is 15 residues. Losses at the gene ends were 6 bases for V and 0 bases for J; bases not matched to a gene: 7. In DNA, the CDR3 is TGTGCCAGCAGTCAGAGCGGGAGCCTCTCCTACGAGCAGTACTTC. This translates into CASSQSGSLSYEQYF.

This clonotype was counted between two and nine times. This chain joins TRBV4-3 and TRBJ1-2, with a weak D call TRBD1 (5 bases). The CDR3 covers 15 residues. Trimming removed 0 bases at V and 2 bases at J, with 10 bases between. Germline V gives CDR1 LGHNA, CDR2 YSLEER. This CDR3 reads CASSQESAGNYGYTF. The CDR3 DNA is TGCGCCAGCAGCCAAGAAAGTGCAGGGAACTATGGCTACACCTTC.

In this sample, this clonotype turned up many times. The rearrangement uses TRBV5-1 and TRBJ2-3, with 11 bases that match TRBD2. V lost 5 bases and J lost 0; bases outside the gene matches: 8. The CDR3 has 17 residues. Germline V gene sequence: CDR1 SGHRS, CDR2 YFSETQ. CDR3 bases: TGCGCCAGCAGATTCGGACTAGCGGGCTATAGCACAGATACGCAGTATTTT. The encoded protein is CASRFGLAGYSTDTQYF.

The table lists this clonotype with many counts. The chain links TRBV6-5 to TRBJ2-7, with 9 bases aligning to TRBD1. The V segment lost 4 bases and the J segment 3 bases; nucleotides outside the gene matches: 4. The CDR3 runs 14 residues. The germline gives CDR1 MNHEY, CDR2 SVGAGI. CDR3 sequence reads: CASSFSTGGYEQYF. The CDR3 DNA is TGTGCCAGCAGTTTTTCGACAGGGGGCTACGAGCAGTACTTC.